This TCR beta chain is drawn from a study of early T cells in non-severe SARS-CoV-2 infection. One entry per CDR3 protein, called by TCRdb with MiXCR from the 5' RACE reads. The sample lists some 40,000 distinct CDR3 sequences, 4.7% occurring once. Only a few counts were recorded for this clonotype. The V gene's germline CDR1 is WSHSY and CDR2 SAAADI. The V segment lost 2 bases and the J segment 7 bases; nucleotides outside the gene matches: 2. CDR3 length: 13 residues. The sample comprised whole blood. This TCR was sampled from an adult who was a healthcare worker with PCR-confirmed SARS-CoV-2 infection or an uninfected control (not recorded which). The gene calls are TRBV10-2 and TRBJ2-1; 7 nucleotides agree with TRBD2. For the CDR3, the DNA is TGCGCCAGCAGTGAGCAGGGAGGGAATGAGCAGTTCTTC. It translates to CASSEQGGNEQFF.